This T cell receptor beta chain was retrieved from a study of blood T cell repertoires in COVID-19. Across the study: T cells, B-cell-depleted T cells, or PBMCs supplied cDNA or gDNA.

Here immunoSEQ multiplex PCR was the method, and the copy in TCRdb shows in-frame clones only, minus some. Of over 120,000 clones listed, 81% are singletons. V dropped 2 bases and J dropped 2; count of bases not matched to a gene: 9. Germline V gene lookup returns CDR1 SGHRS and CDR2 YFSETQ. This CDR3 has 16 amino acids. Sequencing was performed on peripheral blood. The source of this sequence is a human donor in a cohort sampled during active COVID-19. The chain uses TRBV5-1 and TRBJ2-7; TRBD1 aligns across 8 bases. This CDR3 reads CASSFPPGQVPYEQYF. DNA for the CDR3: TGCGCCAGCAGCTTTCCCCCGGGACAGGTACCCTACGAGCAGTACTTC.